The TCR beta chain described here comes from a study of cytomegalovirus exposure and HLA in healthy donors. 60 Vbeta and 13 Jbeta primers were used in PCR. The repertoire was sequenced with immunoSEQ multiplex PCR; TCRdb's copy has only in-frame clones and lacks some. Of about 280,000 clones detected, roughly 90% appear once; the ten largest clones hold less than 2.5%. The clonotype was recovered from a woman in her late teens or twenties in good health and CMV-seronegative. Sequencing was carried out using PBMCs.

DNA of the CDR3: TGTGCCGGATCAGGGGGGACGGATGAAAAACTGTTTTTT. It yields the protein CAGSGGTDEKLFF. The chain combines TRBV6-6 with TRBJ1-4; 7 bases match TRBD1. This CDR3 has 13 amino acids. J was trimmed by 6 bases and V by 11 bases; bases with no gene match: 9. The V gene's germline CDR1 is MNHNY and CDR2 SVGAGI (reference sequence).